The source of this T cell receptor beta chain is a study of blood T cells in healthy people across ages (dated by TCRdb to 2013 to 2016). A note on the overall study: In model experiments, roughly one uniquely barcoded TCR beta cDNA molecule per two T cells was captured by template switching. Using the same blood draw, the study looked at two additional independent replicas of 1 million unique cDNA reads for two donors, one aged 18 to 30 and the other aged 80 or older. The donors were split into four age groups: young (average 16 years), middle-aged (around 40), aged (around 67) and long-lived (about 82). To avoid experimental bias, donors of different ages were distributed randomly across sequencing lanes. The study measured age-related changes in TCR beta repertoire diversity using deep sequencing normalized with unique cDNA molecular identifiers.

The roughly 37 donors, aged about 6 to 100 years, were systemically healthy Caucasian individuals from Russia. Each donor gave ten milliliters of peripheral blood, drawn into EDTA-treated Vacutainer tubes. Ficoll-Paque density-gradient centrifugation was used to isolate PBMCs, with at least 6 million obtained per sample. Trizol reagent was used to extract total RNA from PBMCs, with at least 6 micrograms per sample. The percentages of naive CD45RAhigh/CD27high T cells were determined by flow cytometry on a PBMC aliquot from every donor. This clonotype came up many times. Its antigen is still unknown. No quality values exist for individual bases; no much larger clone is one base distant. The library was obtained by 5' RACE. Sequencing used an Illumina HiSeq 2500. The second PCR ran for about 6 to 12 cycles and used a J-beta primer mix along with a sample-barcoded 5' primer. Each TCR beta cDNA molecule received a unique molecular identifier from a template-switch 5' adaptor carrying 12 random nucleotides. Each sample yielded at least 2.5 million CDR3-containing paired-end reads. All of the RNA was converted into first-strand cDNA using the Mint cDNA synthesis kit, with a TRBC-specific oligonucleotide serving as the primer. After uracil-DNA glycosylase treatment, a first 18-cycle PCR used universal primers M1SS and BC2_uni_R on all cDNA. The published analysis was carried out like this. Each sample was normalized by randomly selecting 1 million high-quality reads, each carrying a distinct molecular identifier. Instead of being binned into consensus sequences, reads with shared molecular identifiers were discarded. MiTCR, run with a Q25 quality threshold and the strictest error-elimination algorithm, handled CDR3 identification, clonotype clustering and error correction. A nonparametric unseen species model with Euler transformation was used to estimate lower-bound total TCR beta diversity. TCRdb redid the processing of the public reads, applying fastp at Q25 and MiXCR, and retained in-frame beta chains. One record per CDR3 amino acid sequence lists the most common genes and DNA. The V and J calls were not made by the authors but by TCRdb's processing. The sample table shows fewer than 900,000 distinct CDR3 sequences, and around 34% are seen once. The leading ten clones occupy approximately 13% of the sample.

Findings and caveats that apply to the study as a whole: The percentage of naive T cells measured by flow cytometry correlated strongly with observed TCR beta diversity. Compared with the aged group, the long-lived group had more naive CD4+ T cells, fewer expanded clones and increased TCR diversity, a pattern suggesting age selection. As age increased, observed TCR beta diversity per million T cells dropped in a roughly linear way, and a significant reduction was already evident by age 40. Total diversity estimates from one million sequenced T cells were considered lower bounds and underestimates. Because the CMV infection status of the donors was unknown, age-related changes in expanded clonotypes may potentially have been confounded. Since profiling was done on bulk unsorted PBMCs, naive and antigen-experienced compartments could not be conclusively compared.

For this chain, trimming is 4 bases at the V end and 7 bases at the J end, and the number of junction bases without a gene match is 3. Via the germline V gene, CDR1 is SGHTA and CDR2 FQGNSA. Taken from cysteine to phenylalanine, the CDR3 has 12 residues. Only the CDR3 DNA stays, 36 bases, in frame from base 1. Here the chain combines TRBV7-2 and TRBJ1-2; 7 bases in the junction line up with TRBD1. The source of this sequence is a man aged 18 to 29 in good health. The sequencing sample was made of blood. At the DNA level, the sequence is TGTGCCAGCAGCTCAGGGGGAAGTGGCTACACCTTC. Its protein is CASSSGGSGYTF.